These T cell receptor beta chains were read from a single sample in a study of PD-L1 blockade in urothelial cancer. TCRdb keeps only in-frame clones here, not all; method: immunoSEQ multiplex PCR. In the table there are around 66,000 clones, around four fifths of which are singletons. This specimen consisted of PBMCs, obtained around atezolizumab (anti-PD-L1) treatment. All receptors derive from a man in his sixties or seventies with urothelial cancer. Each CDR3 is given with its conserved first and last residue. D genes are given only for firm matches. Expanded clones are given a class, and other clones once, few, many or no size at all.

V gene	J gene	D gene	clone size	CDR3 protein	CDR3 DNA
TRBV9	TRBJ2-3	NA	NA	CASSVDGLVDTQYF	TGTGCCAGCAGCGTAGACGGACTGGTAGATACGCAGTATTTT
TRBV28	TRBJ2-7	TRBD1	NA	CASSSSRTGGDYEQYF	TGTGCCAGCAGTTCCTCGAGGACAGGGGGTGACTACGAGCAGTACTTC
TRBV7-6	TRBJ2-7	TRBD2	NA	CASSPLKREGGEQYF	TGTGCCAGCAGCCCCCTTAAGCGGGAGGGAGGTGAGCAGTACTTC
TRBV4-1	TRBJ2-1	NA	NA	CASSPNQVAVLSYNEQFF	TGCGCCAGCAGCCCGAATCAAGTCGCAGTGCTCTCCTACAATGAGCAGTTCTTC
TRBV5-1	TRBJ2-7	TRBD1	NA	CASSTGQGAIEEQYF	TGCGCCAGCAGCACGGGACAGGGGGCTATAGAGGAGCAGTACTTC
TRBV27	TRBJ2-7	TRBD2	NA	CASRPSGTYEQYF	TGTGCCAGCAGACCTAGCGGGACCTACGAGCAGTACTTC
TRBV14	TRBJ1-1	NA	NA	CASSPNSVGTEAFF	TGTGCCAGCAGCCCCAATTCCGTCGGCACTGAAGCTTTCTTT
TRBV28	TRBJ1-1	NA	NA	CASSFLENTEAFF	TGTGCCAGCAGTTTTTTAGAGAACACTGAAGCTTTCTTT
TRBV7-3	TRBJ2-5	NA	NA	CASSSDRNQETQYF	TGTGCCAGCAGCTCTGACAGAAACCAAGAGACCCAGTACTTC
TRBV30	TRBJ1-5	NA	NA	CAWTESSNQPQHF	TGTGCCTGGACAGAATCTAGCAATCAGCCCCAGCATTTT
TRBV7-3	TRBJ2-1	TRBD2	NA	CASSPGLAVRNEQFF	TGTGCCAGCAGCCCGGGACTAGCGGTTCGGAATGAGCAGTTCTTC
TRBV9	TRBJ2-1	TRBD2	NA	CASSVGGRYYNEQFF	TGTGCCAGCAGCGTAGGCGGGAGGTACTACAATGAGCAGTTCTTC
TRBV7-2	TRBJ1-2	NA	once	CASSLGGGYGYTF	TGTGCCAGCAGCTTAGGGGGCGGCTATGGCTACACCTTC
TRBV30	TRBJ1-4	NA	NA	CAWGFRGTNEKLFF	TGTGCCTGGGGATTTAGGGGAACTAATGAAAAACTGTTTTTT
TRBV9	TRBJ1-2	NA	NA	CASSPRAQQLSNYGYTF	TGTGCCAGCAGCCCCCGAGCACAGCAACTCTCTAACTATGGCTACACCTTC
TRBV5-1	TRBJ2-5	TRBD1	NA	CASTVRGRQETQYF	TGCGCCAGCACGGTCAGGGGGCGACAAGAGACCCAGTACTTC
TRBV10-3	TRBJ1-2	NA	many	CAITQVGYGYTF	TGTGCCATCACACAGGTTGGGTATGGCTACACCTTC
TRBV7-9	TRBJ2-2	NA	few	CASSLAGVAAGELFF	TGTGCCAGCAGCTTAGCGGGAGTAGCCGCCGGGGAGCTGTTTTTT
TRBV5-1	TRBJ2-2	NA	NA	CASSLVPASESNTGELFF	TGCGCCAGCAGCTTGGTGCCTGCTAGCGAGTCGAACACCGGGGAGCTGTTTTTT
TRBV6-1	TRBJ1-2	TRBD1	NA	CASKSGGPSGYTF	TGTGCCAGCAAGTCAGGGGGCCCCTCTGGCTACACCTTC
TRBV5-1	TRBJ1-1	NA	NA	CASSLLQGRTEAFF	TGCGCCAGCAGCTTGCTTCAAGGGAGGACTGAAGCTTTCTTT
TRBV9	TRBJ2-5	TRBD1	NA	CASSPGTGGGGYQETQYF	TGTGCCAGCAGCCCAGGGACAGGGGGAGGTGGGTACCAAGAGACCCAGTACTTC
TRBV6-5	TRBJ1-1	NA	NA	CASHPGGGGTEAFF	TGTGCCAGCCACCCCGGGGGAGGAGGAACTGAAGCTTTCTTT
TRBV10-3	TRBJ2-3	TRBD2	NA	CAISESWGLDITDTQYF	TGTGCCATCAGTGAGAGTTGGGGACTAGATATAACAGATACGCAGTATTTT
TRBV27	TRBJ1-2	TRBD1	few	CASGSLQGRTSYGYTF	TGTGCCAGCGGCTCCTTACAGGGGCGAACTTCCTATGGCTACACCTTC
TRBV28	TRBJ2-2	TRBD2	NA	CASSLDRGTSGTKVAGELFF	TGTGCCAGCAGTTTGGATCGAGGGACTAGCGGGACGAAGGTTGCGGGGGAGCTGTTTTTT
TRBV10-1	TRBJ1-1	TRBD1	medium-sized	CASGDRGAEAFF	TGCGCCAGCGGGGACAGGGGCGCTGAAGCTTTCTTT
TRBV11-1	TRBJ2-3	NA	NA	CASSLDSPGYLSTDTQYF	TGTGCCAGCAGCTTAGATAGCCCGGGGTATCTGAGCACAGATACGCAGTATTTT
TRBV5-1	TRBJ1-4	NA	NA	CASSLARGFDEKLFF	TGCGCCAGCAGCTTGGCCCGGGGATTCGACGAAAAACTGTTTTTT
TRBV5-4	TRBJ2-1	TRBD1	NA	CASSFGDRHNEQFF	TGTGCCAGCAGCTTCGGGGACAGGCACAATGAGCAGTTCTTC
TRBV15	TRBJ2-6	TRBD1	NA	CATSRDTQGGNVLTF	TGTGCCACCAGCAGAGATACACAGGGGGGCAACGTCCTGACTTTC
TRBV18	TRBJ2-7	TRBD2	NA	CASTTSGRAHEQYF	TGTGCCAGCACGACTAGCGGGAGGGCTCACGAGCAGTACTTC
TRBV4-2	TRBJ2-2	TRBD2	few	CASSQGLAGNTGELFF	TGTGCCAGCAGCCAAGGACTAGCGGGCAACACCGGGGAGCTGTTTTTT
TRBV30	TRBJ1-2	NA	NA	CARHPKGGNYGYTF	TGTGCCCGTCACCCCAAGGGAGGAAACTATGGCTACACCTTC
TRBV4-1	TRBJ1-2	NA	few	CASSQALVEGYTF	TGCGCCAGCAGCCAAGCCCTTGTGGAGGGCTACACCTTC
TRBV2	TRBJ2-5	TRBD1	NA	CASNKGALQETQYF	TGTGCCAGCAATAAGGGGGCGTTACAAGAGACCCAGTACTTC
TRBV7-2	TRBJ2-7	NA	NA	CASSTSGQGAYEQYF	NA
TRBV18	TRBJ1-3	NA	NA	CASSLTPTDSGNTIYF	TGTGCCAGCTCACTTACTCCGACTGACTCTGGAAACACCATATATTTT
TRBV10-3	TRBJ1-3	NA	NA	CAISSRGEGGNTIYF	TGTGCCATCAGTTCCAGGGGTGAGGGCGGAAACACCATATATTTT
TRBV7-8	TRBJ2-1	TRBD2	NA	CASSFGLARGPRGNEQFF	TGTGCCAGCAGTTTTGGACTAGCGCGGGGTCCAAGGGGCAATGAGCAGTTCTTC
TRBV9	TRBJ2-3	NA	NA	CASSNPTPMGTDTQYF	TGTGCCAGCAGCAACCCAACGCCTATGGGCACAGATACGCAGTATTTT
TRBV7-2	TRBJ2-7	TRBD1	NA	CASSPDRGFYEQYF	TGTGCCAGCAGCCCCGACAGGGGTTTTTACGAGCAGTACTTC
TRBV6-5	TRBJ2-7	TRBD2	NA	CASSYGREVSYEQYF	TGTGCCAGCAGTTATGGGCGGGAGGTATCCTACGAGCAGTACTTC
TRBV2	TRBJ1-5	TRBD1	NA	CASSDLLGQGNQPQHF	TGTGCCAGCAGTGACCTCCTGGGACAGGGCAATCAGCCCCAGCATTTT
TRBV28	TRBJ1-2	TRBD1	NA	CASTMPTGVSYGYTF	TGTGCCAGCACCATGCCGACAGGGGTTTCCTATGGCTACACCTTC
TRBV5-1	TRBJ2-5	TRBD2	NA	CASSDGRLADQETQYF	TGCGCCAGCAGCGATGGAAGACTAGCGGACCAAGAGACCCAGTACTTC
TRBV7-6	TRBJ1-1	NA	NA	CASSLNPGNTEAFF	TGTGCCAGCAGCTTAAATCCCGGGAACACTGAAGCTTTCTTT
TRBV4-2	TRBJ2-1	TRBD2	NA	CASSQAIEAGEQFF	TGTGCCAGCAGCCAAGCAATCGAAGCGGGAGAGCAGTTCTTC
TRBV5-1	TRBJ1-4	TRBD1	NA	CASSLRQGARNTNEKLFF	TGCGCCAGCAGCTTAAGACAGGGGGCTCGGAACACTAATGAAAAACTGTTTTTT
TRBV30	TRBJ2-2	TRBD2	NA	CAWTSGRVGELFF	TGTGCCTGGACTAGCGGGAGGGTCGGGGAGCTGTTTTTT
TRBV29-1	TRBJ2-7	NA	NA	CSVGQGSTYEQYF	TGCAGCGTTGGCCAGGGTAGCACCTACGAGCAGTACTTC
TRBV13	TRBJ1-2	TRBD1	once	CASSFRDREYGYTF	TGTGCCAGCAGCTTCCGGGACAGGGAGTATGGCTACACCTTC
TRBV28	TRBJ2-4	TRBD2	NA	CASTGLAGLAKNIQYF	TGTGCCAGCACCGGACTAGCGGGACTAGCCAAAAACATTCAGTACTTC